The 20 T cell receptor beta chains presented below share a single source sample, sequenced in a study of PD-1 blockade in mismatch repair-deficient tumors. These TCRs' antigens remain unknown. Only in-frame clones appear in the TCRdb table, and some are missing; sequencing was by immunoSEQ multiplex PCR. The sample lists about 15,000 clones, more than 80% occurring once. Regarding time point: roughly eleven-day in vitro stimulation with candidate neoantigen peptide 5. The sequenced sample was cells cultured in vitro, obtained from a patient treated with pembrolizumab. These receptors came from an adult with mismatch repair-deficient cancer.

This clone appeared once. CDR3 sequence: CASRGGGGNSGNTIYF. The CDR3 nucleotides read TGTGCCAGCAGGGGAGGAGGGGGTAACTCTGGAAACACCATATATTTT. The chain carries TRBV5-5 and TRBJ1-3; a possible D gene is TRBD1 (6 bases). The germline CDR1 and CDR2 sequences are SGHKS and YYEKEE (reference sequence). This CDR3 has 16 residues. Trimming took 5 bases from V and 0 from J, leaving 15 bases between them.

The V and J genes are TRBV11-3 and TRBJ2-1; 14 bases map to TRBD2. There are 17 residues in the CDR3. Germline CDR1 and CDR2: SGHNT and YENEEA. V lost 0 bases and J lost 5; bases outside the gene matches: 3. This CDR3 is CASSLDRGLAGDNEQFF. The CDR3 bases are TGTGCCAGCAGCTTAGATCGGGGACTAGCGGGAGACAATGAGCAGTTCTTC. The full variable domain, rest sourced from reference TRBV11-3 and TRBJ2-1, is EAGVVQSPRYKIIEKKQPVAFWCNPISGHNTLYWYLQNLGQGPELLIRYENEEAVDDSQLPKDRFSAERLKGVDSTLKIQPAELGDSAVYLCASSLDRGLAGDNEQFFGPGTRLTVL.

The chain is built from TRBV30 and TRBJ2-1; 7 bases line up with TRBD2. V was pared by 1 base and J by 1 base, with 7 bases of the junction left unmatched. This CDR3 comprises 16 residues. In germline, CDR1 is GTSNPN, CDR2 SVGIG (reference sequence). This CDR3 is CAWSALPSGSYNEQFF. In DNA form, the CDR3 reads TGTGCCTGGAGTGCTCTCCCTAGCGGATCCTACAATGAGCAGTTCTTC.

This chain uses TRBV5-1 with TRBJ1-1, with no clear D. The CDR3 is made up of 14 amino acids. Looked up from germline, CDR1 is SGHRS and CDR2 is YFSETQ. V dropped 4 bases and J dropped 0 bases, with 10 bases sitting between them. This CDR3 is CASSPYMMNTEAFF. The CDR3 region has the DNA TGCGCCAGCAGCCCTTACATGATGAACACTGAAGCTTTCTTT.

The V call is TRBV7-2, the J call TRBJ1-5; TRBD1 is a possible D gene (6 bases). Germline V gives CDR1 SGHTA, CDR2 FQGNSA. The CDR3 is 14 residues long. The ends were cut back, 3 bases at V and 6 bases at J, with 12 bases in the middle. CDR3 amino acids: CASSFGGGSQPQHF. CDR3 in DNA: TGTGCCAGCAGCTTTGGGGGCGGGAGTCAGCCCCAGCATTTT.

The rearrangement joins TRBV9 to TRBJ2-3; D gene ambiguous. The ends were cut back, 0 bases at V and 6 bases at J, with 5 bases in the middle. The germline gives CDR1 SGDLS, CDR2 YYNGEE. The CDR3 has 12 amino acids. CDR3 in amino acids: CASSVGGDTQYF. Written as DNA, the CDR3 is TGTGCCAGCAGCGTAGGAGGTGATACGCAGTATTTT.

The CDR3 DNA reads as TGTGCCAGCAGTTTACCCCGGGGACCCCAGCATTTT. Translating gives CASSLPRGPQHF. The chain couples TRBV28 to TRBJ1-5; D unclear. Trimming pared 2 bases from V and 10 bases from J, leaving 9 bases between. From germline, CDR1 is MDHEN and CDR2 SYDVKM. This CDR3 region has 12 residues.

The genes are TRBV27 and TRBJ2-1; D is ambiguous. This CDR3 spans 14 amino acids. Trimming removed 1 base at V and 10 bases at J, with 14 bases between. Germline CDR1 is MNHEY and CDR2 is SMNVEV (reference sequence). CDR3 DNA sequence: TGTGCCAGCAGTTTATTGGTTGGGCGAGCAGAGCAGTTCTTC. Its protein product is CASSLLVGRAEQFF.

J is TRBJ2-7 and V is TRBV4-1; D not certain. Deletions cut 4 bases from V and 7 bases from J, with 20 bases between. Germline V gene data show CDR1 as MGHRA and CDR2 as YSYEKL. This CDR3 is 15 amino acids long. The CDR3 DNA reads TGCGCCAGCAGCCTCACCCCAGACGGCAGGCTAGAGCAGTACTTC. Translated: CASSLTPDGRLEQYF.

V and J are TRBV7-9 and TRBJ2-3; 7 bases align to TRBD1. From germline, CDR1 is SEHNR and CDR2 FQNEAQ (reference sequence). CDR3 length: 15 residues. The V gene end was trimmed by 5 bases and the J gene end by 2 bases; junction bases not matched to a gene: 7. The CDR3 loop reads CASSRYGTDTDTQYF. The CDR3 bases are TGTGCCAGCAGCCGATATGGGACAGACACAGATACGCAGTATTTT. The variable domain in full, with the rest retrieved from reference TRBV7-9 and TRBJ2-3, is DTGVSQNPRHKITKRGQNVTFRCDPISEHNRLYWYRQTLGQGPEFLTYFQNEAQLEKSRLLSDRFSAERPKGSFSTLEIQRTEQGDSAMYLCASSRYGTDTDTQYFGPGTRLTVL.

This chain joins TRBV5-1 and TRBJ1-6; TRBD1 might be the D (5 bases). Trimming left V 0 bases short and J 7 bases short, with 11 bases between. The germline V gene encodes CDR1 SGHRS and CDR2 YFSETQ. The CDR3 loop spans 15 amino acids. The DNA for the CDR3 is TGCGCCAGCAGCTTGGTAGGGGTTCTGAATTCACCCCTCCACTTT. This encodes CASSLVGVLNSPLHF.

The CDR3 sequence: CASSPGTSGRRSYEQYF. The CDR3 region has the DNA TGTGCCAGCAGCCCCGGGACTAGCGGGAGGAGGTCCTACGAGCAGTACTTC. The chain combines TRBV12-1 with TRBJ2-7; the listed D gene, TRBD2, was not tested against the DNA. TRBV12-1 is a listed pseudogene. CDR3 length: 17 residues.

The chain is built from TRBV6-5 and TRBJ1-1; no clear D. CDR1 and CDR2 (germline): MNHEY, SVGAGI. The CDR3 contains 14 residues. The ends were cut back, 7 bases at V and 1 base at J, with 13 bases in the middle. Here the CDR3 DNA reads TGTGCCAGCACTAACCTGTTCGGGAACACTGAAGCTTTCTTT. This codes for CASTNLFGNTEAFF.

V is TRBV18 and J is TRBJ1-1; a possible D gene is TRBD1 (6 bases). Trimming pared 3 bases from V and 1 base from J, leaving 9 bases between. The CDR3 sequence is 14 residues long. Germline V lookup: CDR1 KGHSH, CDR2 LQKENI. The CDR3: CASSPSGQNTEAFF. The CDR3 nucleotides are TGTGCCAGCTCACCCTCGGGACAGAACACTGAAGCTTTCTTT.

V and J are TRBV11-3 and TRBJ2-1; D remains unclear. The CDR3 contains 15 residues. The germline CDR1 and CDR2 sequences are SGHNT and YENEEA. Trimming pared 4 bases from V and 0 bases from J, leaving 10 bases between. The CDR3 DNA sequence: TGTGCCAGCAGCTCAACACTCAGCTCCTACAATGAGCAGTTCTTC. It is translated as CASSSTLSSYNEQFF. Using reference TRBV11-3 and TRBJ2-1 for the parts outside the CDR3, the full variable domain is EAGVVQSPRYKIIEKKQPVAFWCNPISGHNTLYWYLQNLGQGPELLIRYENEEAVDDSQLPKDRFSAERLKGVDSTLKIQPAELGDSAVYLCASSSTLSSYNEQFFGPGTRLTVL.

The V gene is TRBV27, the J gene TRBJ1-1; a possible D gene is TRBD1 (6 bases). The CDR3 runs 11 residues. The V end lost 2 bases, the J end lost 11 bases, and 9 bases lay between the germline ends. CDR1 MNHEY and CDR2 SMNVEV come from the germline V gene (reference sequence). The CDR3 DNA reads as TGTGCCAGCAGTTTAGGGGGCAAGGCTTTCTTT. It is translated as CASSLGGKAFF.

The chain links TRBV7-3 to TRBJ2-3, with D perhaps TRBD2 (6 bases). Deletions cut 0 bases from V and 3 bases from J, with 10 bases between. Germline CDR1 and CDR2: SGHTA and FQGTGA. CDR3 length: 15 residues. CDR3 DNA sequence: TGTGCCAGCAGCTTAACGGGACTTCATACAGATACGCAGTATTTT. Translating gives CASSLTGLHTDTQYF.

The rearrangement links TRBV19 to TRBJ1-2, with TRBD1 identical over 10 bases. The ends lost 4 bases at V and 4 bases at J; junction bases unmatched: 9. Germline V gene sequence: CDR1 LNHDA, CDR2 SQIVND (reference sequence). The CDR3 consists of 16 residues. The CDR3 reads CASSTTGQGRSYGYTF. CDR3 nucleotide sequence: TGTGCCAGTAGTACCACGGGACAGGGGAGGAGCTATGGCTACACCTTC.

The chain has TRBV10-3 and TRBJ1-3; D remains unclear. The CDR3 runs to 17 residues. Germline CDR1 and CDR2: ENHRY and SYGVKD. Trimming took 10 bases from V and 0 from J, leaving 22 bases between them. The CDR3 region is CASASTPQESSGNTIYF. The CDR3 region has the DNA TGTGCCAGCGCGTCTACTCCTCAGGAAAGCTCTGGAAACACCATATATTTT.

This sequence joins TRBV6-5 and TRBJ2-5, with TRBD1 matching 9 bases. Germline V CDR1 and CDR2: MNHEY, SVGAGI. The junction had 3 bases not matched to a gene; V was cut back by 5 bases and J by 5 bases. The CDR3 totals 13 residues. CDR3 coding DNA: TGTGCCAGCAGTACAGGGGGCGGGGAGACCCAGTACTTC. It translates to CASSTGGGETQYF.